Each of the 20 T cell receptor beta chains below was sequenced from the same sample in a study of identical twins. From the 5' RACE reads, TCRdb called clonotypes with MiXCR, one entry per CDR3 protein. The sample has 450,000 to 500,000 distinct CDR3 sequences, over 11% seen once. This sample also appeared in a second study, on yellow fever vaccine responses in identical twins.

Input material: CD4+ T cells sorted from blood. Every receptor here comes from a young woman in good health.

This clonotype was found many times. The rearrangement joins TRBV12-3 or TRBV12-4 to TRBJ2-7, with 7 bases that match TRBD1. V lost 2 bases to trimming and J lost 2 bases; unmatched junction nucleotides: 9. The CDR3 runs 16 residues. In DNA, the CDR3 is TGTGCCAGCAGTTTATCCCTGGGACAGAGACCCTACGAGCAGTACTTC. Translating it yields CASSLSLGQRPYEQYF.

The rearrangement uses TRBV2 and TRBJ2-5; D unresolved. Trimming cost V 5 bases and J 2 bases, with 15 bases left between them. The CDR3 spans 15 residues. Looked up from germline, CDR1 is SNHLY and CDR2 is FYNNEI. This chain's CDR3 is CASSPRLGFQETQYF. In DNA, the CDR3 is TGTGCCAGCAGTCCCCGCTTGGGGTTTCAAGAGACCCAGTACTTC.

This clonotype was counted between two and nine times. The rearrangement joins TRBV20-1 to TRBJ2-2; maybe TRBD1 (6 bases). The germline V and J ends were trimmed by 4 bases and 4 bases, with 10 bases remaining between them. This CDR3 has 13 amino acids. The germline V gene encodes CDR1 DFQATT and CDR2 SNEGSKA (reference sequence). The CDR3 DNA follows: TGCAGTGCTACGCGCAGGGGCACCGGGGAGCTGTTTTTT. Its protein is CSATRRGTGELFF.

Many counts were recorded for this clonotype. The chain uses TRBV29-1 and TRBJ2-6, with a possible D match to TRBD2 (6 bases). V was pared by 3 bases and J by 1 base, with 10 bases between. CDR1 and CDR2 from the germline V gene are SQVTM and ANQGSEA. This CDR3 contains 15 residues. CDR3 DNA sequence: TGCAGCGTTGAGCGGGGTGGATCTGGGGCCAACGTCCTGACTTTC. The encoded protein is CSVERGGSGANVLTF.

This clonotype has ten or more counts. V is TRBV5-1 and J is TRBJ2-6, with D unclear. Germline V gene sequence: CDR1 SGHRS, CDR2 YFSETQ. With 7 bases removed from V and 0 bases from J, the gap between germline ends came to 5 bases. The length of the CDR3 is 13 residues. The CDR3 DNA is TGCGCCAGCCGTGACTCTGGGGCCAACGTCCTGACTTTC. Protein product: CASRDSGANVLTF. The full variable domain, in which reference TRBV5-1 and TRBJ2-6 provide the parts outside the CDR3, is KAGVTQTPRYLIKTRGQQVTLSCSPISGHRSVSWYQQTPGQGLQFLFEYFSETQRNKGNFPGRFSGRQFSNSRSEMNVSTLELGDSALYLCASRDSGANVLTFGAGSRLTVL.

The CDR3 is CASSQGQVQGRTEAFF. CDR3 DNA: TGTGCCAGCAGCCAAGGACAGGTTCAGGGCCGCACTGAAGCTTTCTTT. The rearrangement joins TRBV3-1 to TRBJ1-1; D is perhaps TRBD1 (6 bases). CDR1 and CDR2 from the germline V gene are LGHDT and YNNKEL (reference sequence). The CDR3 is made up of 16 amino acids. V lost 1 base and J lost 4, with 16 bases in between.

In this sample, this clonotype turned up a few times. V is TRBV30 and J is TRBJ2-7; 7 bases agree with TRBD1. Trimming cost V 0 bases and J 3 bases; bases outside gene matches: 5. The CDR3 totals 14 residues. Germline lookup yields CDR1 GTSNPN and CDR2 SVGIG (reference sequence). CDR3 sequence reads: CAWSVGGQLYEQYF. DNA for the CDR3: TGTGCCTGGAGTGTAGGGGGACAGCTCTACGAGCAGTACTTC.

This chain connects TRBV20-1 to TRBJ2-2, with D possibly matching TRBD1 (5 bases). From germline, CDR1 is DFQATT and CDR2 SNEGSKA (reference sequence). This CDR3 has 13 amino acids. V shed 5 bases and J shed 0 bases, with 7 bases lying between them. Here the CDR3 reads CSALDTNTGELFF. In DNA form, the CDR3 reads TGCAGTGCTCTGGACACGAACACCGGGGAGCTGTTTTTT.

This clonotype was detected a few times. The V gene is TRBV12-5, the J gene TRBJ2-2; D remains ambiguous. Per the germline V gene, CDR1 is LGHNT and CDR2 is FRNRAP. Trimming removed 0 bases from V and 2 bases from J, with 10 bases in between. There are 16 residues in the CDR3. The CDR3 DNA is TGTGCTAGTGGTTTGGTAATCGGAGCAAACACCGGGGAGCTGTTTTTT. It specifies CASGLVIGANTGELFF.

This clonotype occurred a few times. The rearrangement joins TRBV5-1 to TRBJ2-3; possible D gene TRBD1, 6 bases. Germline CDR1 is SGHRS and CDR2 is YFSETQ. The ends were cut back, 1 base at V and 6 bases at J, with 9 bases in the middle. The CDR3 is 13 amino acids. In nucleotides, the CDR3 is TGCGCCAGCAGCTTGCAGGGGTGGGATACGCAGTATTTT. Residues: CASSLQGWDTQYF. The full variable domain, its missing parts supplied by reference TRBV5-1 and TRBJ2-3, is KAGVTQTPRYLIKTRGQQVTLSCSPISGHRSVSWYQQTPGQGLQFLFEYFSETQRNKGNFPGRFSGRQFSNSRSEMNVSTLELGDSALYLCASSLQGWDTQYFGPGTRLTVL.

V is TRBV20-1 and J is TRBJ2-7; 14 nucleotides match TRBD2. Germline CDR1 is DFQATT and CDR2 is SNEGSKA (reference sequence). This CDR3 is built from 16 residues. The V segment lost 5 bases and the J segment 2 bases; nucleotides outside the gene matches: 8. CDR3 residues: CSAPTSGRAGTYEQYF. The DNA of the CDR3 is TGCAGTGCTCCGACTAGCGGGAGGGCCGGCACCTACGAGCAGTACTTC.

The rearrangement joins TRBV11-3 to TRBJ2-1; D is unclear. Trimming took 2 bases from V and 9 from J, leaving 8 bases between them. This CDR3 is 12 amino acids long. CDR1 and CDR2 from the germline V gene are SGHNT and YENEEA. For the CDR3, the DNA is TGTGCCAGCAGCTTAAAGTCGGGTGAGCAGTTCTTC. Protein: CASSLKSGEQFF.

This clonotype has a count of ten or more. This chain joins TRBV6-5 and TRBJ2-4; D is uncertain. Germline values: CDR1 MNHEY, CDR2 SVGAGI. V was cut by 6 bases and J by 4 bases, with 7 bases left in between. The CDR3 is 12 residues long. The CDR3 spells CASSGSKNIQYF. In DNA form, the CDR3 reads TGTGCCAGCAGCGGCAGTAAAAACATTCAGTACTTC.

Only a few counts were recorded for this clonotype. The chain employs TRBV20-1 and TRBJ2-7; the D gene is possibly TRBD1 (6 bases). Germline V gives CDR1 DFQATT, CDR2 SNEGSKA (reference sequence). The CDR3 spans 14 residues. Trimming shortened V by 5 bases and J by 6 bases, and 20 bases separated the two germline ends. The CDR3 protein is CSAGRQAPLVEQYF. CDR3 coding DNA: TGCAGTGCTGGAAGACAGGCCCCCTTAGTCGAGCAGTACTTC.

The J gene is TRBJ2-3, the V gene TRBV24-1; TRBD1 matches 8 bases. From germline, CDR1 is KGHDR and CDR2 SFDVKD. J was trimmed by 4 bases and V by 4 bases; bases with no gene match: 18. CDR3 length: 19 amino acids. This chain's CDR3 is CATSEPHRDRIRGADTQYF. CDR3 bases: TGTGCCACCAGTGAACCGCACCGGGACAGGATTCGAGGGGCAGATACGCAGTATTTT.

The rearrangement joins TRBV6-1 to TRBJ1-5; maybe TRBD1 (5 bases). The V gene lost 7 bases and the J gene lost 1 base, with 20 bases spanning the gap. Looked up from germline, CDR1 is MNHNS and CDR2 is SASEGT. The CDR3 has 17 amino acids. The CDR3 sequence: CASNTMQEYRSNQPQHF. CDR3 coding DNA: TGTGCCAGCAATACGATGCAGGAGTACAGGAGCAATCAGCCCCAGCATTTT.

This clonotype has only a few counts. This chain connects TRBV10-3 to TRBJ2-1; D is perhaps TRBD2 (6 bases). This CDR3 comprises 13 residues. The V and J ends lost 9 bases and 0 bases respectively, with 9 bases between them. In germline, CDR1 is ENHRY, CDR2 SYGVKD. The DNA for the CDR3 is TGTGCCATTCGGCGGGACTCCTACAATGAGCAGTTCTTC. Translated, it gives CAIRRDSYNEQFF.

This chain links TRBV4-1 with TRBJ2-3; D assignment may be TRBD1 or TRBD2 (5 bases each). With 0 bases removed from V and 3 bases from J, the gap between germline ends came to 16 bases. CDR1 and CDR2 (germline): MGHRA, YSYEKL. The CDR3 has 17 amino acids. Written as DNA, the CDR3 is TGCGCCAGCAGCCAAGACCCGGCCGGGGCTCAGACAGATACGCAGTATTTT. Amino acids: CASSQDPAGAQTDTQYF.

In this sample, this clonotype turned up a few times. The rearrangement uses TRBV12-3 or TRBV12-4 and TRBJ1-1; unclear D gene. This CDR3 is built from 13 residues. V lost 6 bases and J 11 bases, leaving 19 bases between the germline ends. CDR3 region: CASRISGGEWAFF. Written as DNA, the CDR3 is TGTGCCAGCAGAATCTCTGGTGGTGAGTGGGCTTTCTTT.

This clonotype has only a few counts. The chain has TRBV12-5 and TRBJ2-7; D is perhaps TRBD2 (6 bases). Germline loops: CDR1 LGHNT, CDR2 FRNRAP. The V end lost 6 bases, the J end lost 3 bases, and 12 bases lay between the germline ends. CDR3 size: 13 residues. The CDR3 coding sequence is TGTGCTAGTGGCCGGGACGGGGGCTACGAGCAGTACTTC. Protein product: CASGRDGGYEQYF.